One and the same sample provided the 15 T cell receptor beta chains below, sequenced in a study of T-cell reconstitution after alpha-beta-depleted transplantation in children listed by TCRdb under 2016. The sample's treatment or condition, from its label and the paper: allogeneic hematopoietic cell transplantation with graft depleted of TCRalphabeta T cells and CD19 B cells. The protocol used for the library was PCR. Sequenced on an Illumina HiSeq 2500. Molecular barcoding was employed in the preparation of TCR libraries, with unique molecular identifiers being used to normalize TCRbeta repertoire quantification. Using fastp at Q25 and MiXCR, TCRdb reprocessed the public reads and kept productive beta chains. Each entry merges the rows of one CDR3 protein and shows their most common DNA and genes. In all, the sample holds fewer than 150,000 distinct CDR3 sequences, and roughly 9.7% of those were seen once. The ten biggest clones cover about 25% of the sample.

Source: PBMCs, mostly from graft donor cells, taken 180 days after TCRalphabeta/CD19-depleted stem cell transplant. The receptor set was obtained from a girl under three years old who had a stem cell transplant for combined immunodeficiency, so the T cells may come from the graft donor.

This clonotype was detected a few times. The chain recombines TRBV7-9 with TRBJ2-7, with TRBD1 identical over 7 bases. The CDR3 extends over 16 amino acids. From germline, CDR1 is SEHNR and CDR2 FQNEAQ (reference sequence). J was trimmed by 2 bases and V by 4 bases; bases with no gene match: 11. The CDR3 nucleotides read TGTGCCAGCAGCTCCCCTCTCGCGACAGGGCCCTACGAGCAGTACTTC. This codes for CASSSPLATGPYEQYF.

The chain recombines TRBV24-1 with TRBJ2-1; D perhaps matches TRBD2 (6 bases). The CDR3 has 16 residues. V gave up 3 bases and J gave up 3 bases, with 14 bases separating them. Germline V gene data show CDR1 as KGHDR and CDR2 as SFDVKD. CDR3 protein: CATSDVEAGVYNEQFF. As DNA, the CDR3 is TGTGCCACCAGTGATGTAGAAGCGGGCGTCTACAATGAGCAGTTCTTC.

V and J are TRBV6-2 or TRBV6-3 and TRBJ1-5, with unresolved D. The CDR3 spans 13 residues. Germline loops: CDR1 MNHEY, CDR2 SVGEGT. The ends were cut back, 6 bases at V and 3 bases at J, with 9 bases in the middle. The CDR3 DNA reads as TGTGCCAGCAGCCTCCGATACAATCAGCCCCAGCATTTT. Translated: CASSLRYNQPQHF.

This clonotype was found many times. V is TRBV29-1 and J is TRBJ2-1; perhaps TRBD1 as D (5 bases). In germline, CDR1 is SQVTM, CDR2 ANQGSEA. Trimming took 4 bases from V and 7 from J, leaving 5 bases between them. The CDR3 covers 10 residues. The CDR3 sequence: CSVAGNEQFF. The CDR3 DNA is TGCAGCGTTGCAGGGAATGAGCAGTTCTTC.

This clonotype was counted many times. The rearrangement uses TRBV5-1 and TRBJ1-1; D unclear. Germline V gives CDR1 SGHRS, CDR2 YFSETQ. CDR3 length: 13 amino acids. V was shortened by 7 bases and J by 0 bases, with 10 bases between the two germline ends. The CDR3 is CASASRVNTEAFF. CDR3 DNA sequence: TGCGCCAGCGCTTCCCGGGTGAACACTGAAGCTTTCTTT.

The rearrangement joins TRBV4-1 to TRBJ2-1, with D tentatively TRBD1 (6 bases). The V end lost 4 bases, the J end lost 4 bases, and 20 bases lay between the germline ends. Germline V gene lookup returns CDR1 MGHRA and CDR2 YSYEKL. CDR3 length: 17 amino acids. The CDR3 loop reads CASSLSSGTPVYNEQFF. The DNA for the CDR3 is TGCGCCAGCAGCCTTAGCTCCGGGACACCGGTTTACAATGAGCAGTTCTTC.

The chain carries TRBV5-1 and TRBJ2-7; 16 positions match TRBD2. The V and J ends lost 0 bases and 4 bases, in that order; junction bases with no gene match: 7. Germline CDR1 reads SGHRS; CDR2 reads YFSETQ. The CDR3 covers 18 residues. Here the CDR3 DNA reads TGCGCCAGCAGCTTGGTATCCGGGACTAGCGGGAGGGAGTACGAGCAGTACTTC. The encoded protein is CASSLVSGTSGREYEQYF. Looking up the rest from reference TRBV5-1 and TRBJ2-7 gives the full variable domain: KAGVTQTPRYLIKTRGQQVTLSCSPISGHRSVSWYQQTPGQGLQFLFEYFSETQRNKGNFPGRFSGRQFSNSRSEMNVSTLELGDSALYLCASSLVSGTSGREYEQYFGPGTRLTVT.

This clonotype was found many times. CDR3 sequence reads: CASSLTGVGNQPQHF. The CDR3, as DNA: TGTGCCAGCAGCCTCACAGGTGTGGGGAATCAGCCCCAGCATTTT. V usage is TRBV7-2 and J usage is TRBJ1-5; possible D gene TRBD1, 5 bases. Deletions cut 5 bases from V and 4 bases from J, with 15 bases between. There are 15 residues in the CDR3. Germline V gene lookup returns CDR1 SGHTA and CDR2 FQGNSA.

The CDR3 region is CASSFRLAGGLDTQYF. DNA for the CDR3: TGTGCCAGCAGCTTCAGACTAGCGGGGGGGCTAGATACGCAGTATTTT. The rearrangement links TRBV7-2 to TRBJ2-3; 14 positions match TRBD2. The CDR3 runs 16 residues. The trim removed 3 bases at V and 5 bases at J, leaving 4 bases unmatched. Germline V gives CDR1 SGHTA, CDR2 FQGNSA.

In its sample, this clonotype was seen a few times. The chain recombines TRBV10-2 with TRBJ2-3, with D maybe TRBD2 (7 bases). Germline values: CDR1 WSHSY, CDR2 SAAADI. The germline V and J ends were trimmed by 6 bases and 5 bases, with 12 bases remaining between them. The CDR3 length is 13 residues. The CDR3 protein is CASSGGLGDTQYF. The DNA for the CDR3 is TGCGCCAGCAGCGGGGGGCTGGGAGATACGCAGTATTTT.

Ten or more counts support this clonotype. The rearrangement joins TRBV7-3 to TRBJ2-1; D is undetermined. V shed 4 bases and J shed 0 bases, with 4 bases lying between them. The CDR3 totals 13 residues. Germline values: CDR1 SGHTA, CDR2 FQGTGA. The CDR3 loop reads CASSYDSYNEQFF. The CDR3 DNA reads as TGTGCCAGCAGCTATGACTCCTACAATGAGCAGTTCTTC.

This clonotype has just a few counts. The V gene is TRBV20-1, the J gene TRBJ2-2; the D gene is possibly TRBD2 (6 bases). CDR1 is DFQATT, CDR2 SNEGSKA, per germline (reference sequence). The CDR3 sequence is 14 residues long. With 5 bases removed from V and 3 bases from J, the gap between germline ends came to 13 bases. DNA for the CDR3: TGCAGTGCTTCGAGCGGGTTGGACACCGGGGAGCTGTTTTTT. This codes for CSASSGLDTGELFF.

This clonotype appeared a few times. The gene calls are TRBV5-8 and TRBJ2-2, with D possibly being TRBD1 (6 bases). The CDR3 is 16 residues long. From germline, CDR1 is SGHTS and CDR2 YDEGEE. V was shortened by 1 base and J by 0 bases, with 10 bases between the two germline ends. This CDR3 reads CASSLFRGANTGELFF. CDR3 sequence (DNA): TGTGCCAGCAGCTTGTTCAGGGGCGCGAACACCGGGGAGCTGTTTTTT.

This clonotype was seen a handful of times. This chain joins TRBV12-3 or TRBV12-4 and TRBJ2-3; 10 bases map to TRBD2. V was pared by 0 bases and J by 5 bases, with 5 bases of the junction left unmatched. The CDR3 has 16 residues. Written as DNA, the CDR3 is TGTGCCAGCAGTTTAGCGCTAGCGGGAGTGGGAGATACGCAGTATTTT. It codes for CASSLALAGVGDTQYF.

This clonotype turned up a few times. The rearrangement links TRBV20-1 to TRBJ2-5; 8 bases match TRBD2. Germline V CDR1 and CDR2: DFQATT, SNEGSKA (reference sequence). The ends lost 5 bases at V and 3 bases at J; junction bases unmatched: 17. This CDR3 is 17 amino acids long. The CDR3 reads CSACDWREAPRKETQYF. The CDR3 nucleotides are TGCAGTGCTTGTGACTGGCGGGAGGCCCCACGAAAAGAGACCCAGTACTTC.